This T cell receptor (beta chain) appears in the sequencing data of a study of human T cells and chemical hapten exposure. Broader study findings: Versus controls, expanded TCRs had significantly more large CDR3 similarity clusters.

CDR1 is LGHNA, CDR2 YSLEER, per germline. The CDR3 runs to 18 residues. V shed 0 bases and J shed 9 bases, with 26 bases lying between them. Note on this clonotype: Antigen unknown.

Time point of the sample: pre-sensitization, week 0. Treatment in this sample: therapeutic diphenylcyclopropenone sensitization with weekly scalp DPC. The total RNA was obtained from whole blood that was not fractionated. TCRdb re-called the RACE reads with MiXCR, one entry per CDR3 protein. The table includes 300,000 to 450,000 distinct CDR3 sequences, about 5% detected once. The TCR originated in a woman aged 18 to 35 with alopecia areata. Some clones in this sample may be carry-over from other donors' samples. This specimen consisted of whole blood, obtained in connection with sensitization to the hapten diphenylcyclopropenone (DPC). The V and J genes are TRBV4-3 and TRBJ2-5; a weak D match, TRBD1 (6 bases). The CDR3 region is CASSQDGREDRNSLAQYF. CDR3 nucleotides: TGCGCCAGCAGCCAAGATGGAAGAGAAGACAGGAACAGTCTGGCCCAGTACTTC.